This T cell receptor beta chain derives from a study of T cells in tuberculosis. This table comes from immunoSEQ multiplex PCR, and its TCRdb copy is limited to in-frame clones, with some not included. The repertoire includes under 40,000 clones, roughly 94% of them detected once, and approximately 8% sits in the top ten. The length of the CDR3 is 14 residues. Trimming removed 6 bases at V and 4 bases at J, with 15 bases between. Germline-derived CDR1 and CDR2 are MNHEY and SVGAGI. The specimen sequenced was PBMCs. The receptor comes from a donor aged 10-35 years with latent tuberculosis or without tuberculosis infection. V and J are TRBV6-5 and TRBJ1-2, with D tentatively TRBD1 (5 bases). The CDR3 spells CASSYGRRGYGYTF. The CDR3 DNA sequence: TGTGCCAGCAGCTACGGGAGGAGGGGCTATGGCTACACCTTC.